This section outlines one T cell receptor (beta chain) sequence together with its context. Sequencing used immunoSEQ multiplex PCR; TCRdb keeps in-frame clones, though not all of them. The sample carries some 350,000 clones, around 80% recorded once. The sample comes from a study of blood T cell repertoires in COVID-19. Deletions cut 8 bases from V and 4 bases from J, with 14 bases between. This CDR3 has 13 amino acids. CDR1 is MNHEY and CDR2 is SVGAGI in the germline V gene. This sequence originates from a man aged 25-45 years with active or convalescent COVID-19. The sequenced sample consisted of peripheral blood. The V call is TRBV6-5, the J call TRBJ1-2; possibly TRBD1 for D (6 bases). This CDR3 reads CASRPEGGYGYTF. As DNA, the CDR3 is TGTGCCAGCCGGCCGGAAGGGGGCTATGGCTACACCTTC.